This T cell receptor beta chain was found in a study of cytomegalovirus exposure and HLA in healthy donors. General observations from the study: Cytomegalovirus association was listed for 164 TCR beta chains. DRB1 had the most TCR associations and HLA-C the fewest, a later analysis found, with rates varying by HLA locus.

CDR1 and CDR2 from the germline V gene are SQVTM and ANQGSEA. Germline trimming cut 4 bases from V and 8 bases from J; bases unmatched to any gene: 17. The CDR3 totals 16 residues. For this clone: Its antigen is not identified.

The PCR used 60 Vbeta and 13 Jbeta primers. TCRdb keeps only in-frame clones here, not all; method: immunoSEQ multiplex PCR. The top ten clones hold approximately 7.2% of a sample with approximately 77,000 clones, over 70% of them seen once. Sequencing was performed on PBMCs. This receptor was identified in a woman aged 40 to 55 in good health and CMV-seronegative. The genes are TRBV29-1 and TRBJ2-1, with 7 bases fitting TRBD2. CDR3 coding DNA: TGCAGCGTTGTCTTGGTAACGACGGGGAGGGGAGATGAGCAGTTCTTC. Protein: CSVVLVTTGRGDEQFF.